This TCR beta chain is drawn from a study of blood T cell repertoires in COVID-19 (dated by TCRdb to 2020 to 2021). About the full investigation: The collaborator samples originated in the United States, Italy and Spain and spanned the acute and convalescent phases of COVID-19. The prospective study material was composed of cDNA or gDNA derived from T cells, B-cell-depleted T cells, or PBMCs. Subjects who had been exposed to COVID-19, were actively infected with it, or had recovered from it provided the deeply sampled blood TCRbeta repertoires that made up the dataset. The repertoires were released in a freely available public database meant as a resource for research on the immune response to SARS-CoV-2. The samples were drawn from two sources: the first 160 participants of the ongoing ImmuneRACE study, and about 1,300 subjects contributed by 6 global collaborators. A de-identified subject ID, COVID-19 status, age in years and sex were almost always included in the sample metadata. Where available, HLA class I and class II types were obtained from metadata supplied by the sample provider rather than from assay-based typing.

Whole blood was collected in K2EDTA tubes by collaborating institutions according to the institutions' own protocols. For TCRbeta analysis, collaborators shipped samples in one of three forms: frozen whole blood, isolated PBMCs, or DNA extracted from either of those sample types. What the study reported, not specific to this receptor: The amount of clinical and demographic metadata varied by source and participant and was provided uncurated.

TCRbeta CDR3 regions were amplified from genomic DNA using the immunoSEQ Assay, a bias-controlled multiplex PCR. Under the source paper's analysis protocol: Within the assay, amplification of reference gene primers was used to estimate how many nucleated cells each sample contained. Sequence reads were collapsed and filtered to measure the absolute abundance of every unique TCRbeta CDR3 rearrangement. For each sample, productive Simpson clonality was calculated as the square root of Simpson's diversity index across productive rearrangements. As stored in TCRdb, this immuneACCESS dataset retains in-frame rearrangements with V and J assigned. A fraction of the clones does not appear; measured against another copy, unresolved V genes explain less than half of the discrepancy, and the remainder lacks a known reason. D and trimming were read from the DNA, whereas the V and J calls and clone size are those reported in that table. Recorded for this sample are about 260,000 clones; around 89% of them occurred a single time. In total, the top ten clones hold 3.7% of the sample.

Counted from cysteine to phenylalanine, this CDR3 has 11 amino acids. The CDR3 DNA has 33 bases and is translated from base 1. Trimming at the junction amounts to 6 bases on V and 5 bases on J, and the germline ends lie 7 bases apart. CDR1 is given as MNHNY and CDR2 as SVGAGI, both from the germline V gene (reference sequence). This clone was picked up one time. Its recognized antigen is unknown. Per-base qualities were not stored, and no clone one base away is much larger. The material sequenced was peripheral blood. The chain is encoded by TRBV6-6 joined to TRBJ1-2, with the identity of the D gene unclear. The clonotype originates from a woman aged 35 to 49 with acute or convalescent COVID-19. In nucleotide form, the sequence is TGTGCCAGCAGCCGACTTTATGGCTACACCTTC. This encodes CASSRLYGYTF.